This TCR beta chain was retrieved from a study of CD8 T cells in ankylosing spondylitis. In this sample, this clonotype turned up many times. Its antigen is not identified. This CDR3 is built from 14 residues. Trimming pared 7 bases from V and 2 bases from J, leaving 14 bases between. Germline CDR1 and CDR2: LNHDA and SQIVND (reference sequence). TCRdb itself ran the 5' RACE reads through MiXCR, one entry per CDR3 protein. Here the sample spans about 160,000 distinct CDR3 sequences, 8.5% to 10% being singletons. Notes on the study in general: Clones linked with disease were CD8+ and fairly uncommon in the peripheral blood. Significantly higher representation of disease-linked clones was reported for matched ankylosing spondylitis synovial fluid. A TCR beta motif made of several highly homologous variants seemed typical of ankylosing spondylitis blood.

What was sequenced was blood, either unsorted or a sorted T cell fraction (not recorded which). This TCR derives from a female donor with ankylosing spondylitis or in good health (not recorded which). This chain joins TRBV19 and TRBJ1-2; a possible D gene is TRBD1 (5 bases). CDR3 loop: CASIHPGRNYGYTF. For the CDR3, the DNA is TGTGCCAGTATCCACCCAGGGAGGAACTATGGCTACACCTTC.